Listed below are T cell receptor beta chains from one sample, sequenced in a study of identical twins. Via MiXCR, TCRdb re-called the 5' RACE reads, giving one row per CDR3 protein. The table records about 890,000 distinct CDR3 sequences, around 12% of them present only once. These records were also assigned to another study, of yellow fever vaccine responses in identical twins.

The sequencing sample was made of PBMCs. The receptors were gathered from a woman aged 18-29 years in good health. Both conserved end residues are part of each CDR3. The D gene is left open where the match is weak. Clone size is not always given. Where it is, it says once, few, many or a class for expanded clones.

abundance: NA; d_gene: NA; j_gene: TRBJ2-3; v_gene: TRBV7-3; CDR3nt: TGTGCCAGCAGCTTAACGTTGGGGGGAACCGCAGATACGCAGTATTTT; CDR3aa: CASSLTLGGTADTQYF
abundance: many; d_gene: NA; j_gene: TRBJ1-5; v_gene: TRBV20-1; CDR3nt: TGCAGTGCTAGTCCCAGCAATCAGCCCCAGCATTTT; CDR3aa: CSASPSNQPQHF
abundance: few; d_gene: NA; j_gene: TRBJ2-7; v_gene: TRBV20-1; CDR3nt: TGCAGTGCTAGGGGGGTTGGACTCGAGCAGTACTTC; CDR3aa: CSARGVGLEQYF
abundance: NA; d_gene: NA; j_gene: TRBJ1-2; v_gene: TRBV6-2/TRBV6-3; CDR3nt: TGTGCCAGCACCCTAGCCGGGGATGGCTACACCTTC; CDR3aa: CASTLAGDGYTF
abundance: NA; d_gene: TRBD2; j_gene: TRBJ2-7; v_gene: TRBV7-9; CDR3nt: TGTGCCAGCATTCCTGGTGCGGGGGGCAATTCTTACGAGCAGTACTTC; CDR3aa: CASIPGAGGNSYEQYF
abundance: NA; d_gene: NA; j_gene: TRBJ1-3; v_gene: TRBV3-1; CDR3nt: TGTGCCAGCAGCCAAGAGGAAGGATTGACCTCTGGAAACACCATATATTTT; CDR3aa: CASSQEEGLTSGNTIYF
abundance: NA; d_gene: NA; j_gene: TRBJ2-7; v_gene: TRBV2; CDR3nt: TGTGCCAGCAGATATCAACAGGGACGGGGCGAGCAGTACTTC; CDR3aa: CASRYQQGRGEQYF
abundance: many; d_gene: TRBD1; j_gene: TRBJ1-1; v_gene: TRBV5-1; CDR3nt: TGCGCCAGCAGCGTCGACAGGGGCACTGAAGCTTTCTTT; CDR3aa: CASSVDRGTEAFF
abundance: few; d_gene: TRBD2; j_gene: TRBJ2-3; v_gene: TRBV29-1; CDR3nt: TGCAGCGTTGCGGGGGACAGGGGACTAGCGGGTTTCACAGATACGCAGTATTTT; CDR3aa: CSVAGDRGLAGFTDTQYF
abundance: NA; d_gene: TRBD2; j_gene: TRBJ2-1; v_gene: TRBV15; CDR3nt: TGTGCCACCAGCACAACCCGTGGGGGGACTAGCGTCCATGAGCAGTTCTTC; CDR3aa: CATSTTRGGTSVHEQFF
abundance: NA; d_gene: NA; j_gene: TRBJ2-1; v_gene: TRBV7-3; CDR3nt: TGTGCCAGCAGTTCCCCCTGGGGCGGGATTGATCAAAATGAGCAGTTCTTC; CDR3aa: CASSSPWGGIDQNEQFF
abundance: few; d_gene: NA; j_gene: TRBJ2-7; v_gene: TRBV11-2; CDR3nt: TGTGCCAGCAGCTTAGATCCGGCCGAGCAGTACTTC; CDR3aa: CASSLDPAEQYF
abundance: few; d_gene: TRBD2; j_gene: TRBJ2-1; v_gene: TRBV10-3; CDR3nt: TGTGCCATCAGTGACCGAGGACTAGCGGGCAGCTCCTACAATGAGCAGTTCTTC; CDR3aa: CAISDRGLAGSSYNEQFF
abundance: NA; d_gene: NA; j_gene: TRBJ2-3; v_gene: TRBV29-1; CDR3nt: TGCAGCGTGTATCGAGATACGCAGTATTTT; CDR3aa: CSVYRDTQYF
abundance: NA; d_gene: TRBD2; j_gene: TRBJ2-1; v_gene: TRBV9; CDR3nt: TGTGCCAGCAGCCCAGTACCTGGGACTAGCGGGAAATACAATGAGCAGTTCTTC; CDR3aa: CASSPVPGTSGKYNEQFF
abundance: few; d_gene: NA; j_gene: TRBJ2-3; v_gene: TRBV18; CDR3nt: TGTGCCAGCTCACCCGGGATAGAAGATACGCAGTATTTT; CDR3aa: CASSPGIEDTQYF
abundance: NA; d_gene: TRBD1; j_gene: TRBJ1-5; v_gene: TRBV6-1; CDR3nt: TGTGCCACTTTCGACAGGGCAGTCAATCAGCCCCAGCATTTT; CDR3aa: CATFDRAVNQPQHF
abundance: few; d_gene: NA; j_gene: TRBJ2-1; v_gene: TRBV27; CDR3nt: TGTGCCAGCAGTTTTGGGATTCCGGGTCCTCTCCTCGGGAACTACAATGAGCAGTTCTTC; CDR3aa: CASSFGIPGPLLGNYNEQFF
abundance: many; d_gene: NA; j_gene: TRBJ2-7; v_gene: TRBV5-1; CDR3nt: TGCGCCAGCAGCCCGCTCGGGGGCGAGCAGTACTTC; CDR3aa: CASSPLGGEQYF
abundance: few; d_gene: NA; j_gene: TRBJ1-2; v_gene: TRBV5-4; CDR3nt: TGTGCCAGCAGCTCCATGAGACCGACGGCGAATAACTATGGCTACACCTTC; CDR3aa: CASSSMRPTANNYGYTF
abundance: NA; d_gene: TRBD2; j_gene: TRBJ2-1; v_gene: TRBV3-1; CDR3nt: TGTGCCAGCTACGGCGCGGGGGGGCCCCATGAGCAGTTCTTC; CDR3aa: CASYGAGGPHEQFF
abundance: NA; d_gene: NA; j_gene: TRBJ2-2; v_gene: TRBV5-5; CDR3nt: TGTGCCAGCAGCTTGGGTCTAGGGAGGACCGGGGAGCTGTTTTTT; CDR3aa: CASSLGLGRTGELFF
abundance: few; d_gene: TRBD1; j_gene: TRBJ1-6; v_gene: TRBV12-3/TRBV12-4; CDR3nt: TGTGCCAGCAGCTCCGGGACAGGGCCCTTCCTCGATGGTTCACCCCTCCACTTT; CDR3aa: CASSSGTGPFLDGSPLHF
abundance: few; d_gene: NA; j_gene: TRBJ1-1; v_gene: TRBV28; CDR3nt: TGTGCCAGCAGTCCCCAGACACCGAACACTGAAGCTTTCTTT; CDR3aa: CASSPQTPNTEAFF
abundance: many; d_gene: NA; j_gene: TRBJ1-2; v_gene: TRBV28; CDR3nt: TGTGCCAGCAGTTTAGTTGGGACGGCAAACTATGGCTACACCTTC; CDR3aa: CASSLVGTANYGYTF
abundance: NA; d_gene: NA; j_gene: TRBJ1-2; v_gene: TRBV19; CDR3nt: TGTGCCAGTATCGGACGCCCTCCTAACTATGGCTACACCTTC; CDR3aa: CASIGRPPNYGYTF
abundance: few; d_gene: NA; j_gene: TRBJ2-7; v_gene: TRBV4-1; CDR3nt: TGCGCCAGCAGCCCTTCGCCCTCCTACGAGCAGTACTTC; CDR3aa: CASSPSPSYEQYF
abundance: NA; d_gene: NA; j_gene: TRBJ1-6; v_gene: TRBV12-3/TRBV12-4; CDR3nt: TGTGCCAGCAGGCTTCTAGGCGCGATCGGTTCACCCCTCCACTTT; CDR3aa: CASRLLGAIGSPLHF
abundance: NA; d_gene: NA; j_gene: TRBJ2-3; v_gene: TRBV7-2; CDR3nt: TGTGCCAGCAGCGACTACAGGACAGATACGCAGTATTTT; CDR3aa: CASSDYRTDTQYF
abundance: NA; d_gene: NA; j_gene: TRBJ2-3; v_gene: TRBV6-6; CDR3nt: TGTGCCAGCAGCCACCAAGGGGCAGATACGCAGTATTTT; CDR3aa: CASSHQGADTQYF
abundance: few; d_gene: TRBD1; j_gene: TRBJ2-2; v_gene: TRBV27; CDR3nt: TGTGCCAGCAGACTCAACAGGGGGCAACACACCGGGGAGCTGTTTTTT; CDR3aa: CASRLNRGQHTGELFF
abundance: NA; d_gene: TRBD2; j_gene: TRBJ2-4; v_gene: TRBV12-3/TRBV12-4; CDR3nt: TGTGCCAGCAGTTTAGCGGGAGGGCCGGTAACCAAAAACATTCAGTACTTC; CDR3aa: CASSLAGGPVTKNIQYF
abundance: few; d_gene: TRBD2; j_gene: TRBJ2-3; v_gene: TRBV3-1; CDR3nt: TGTGCCAGCAGGGCAGCGGGGGGCCCGGATACGCAGTATTTT; CDR3aa: CASRAAGGPDTQYF